This T cell receptor (beta chain) is drawn from a study of cytomegalovirus exposure and HLA in healthy donors. Study-wide findings and caveats: The authors later linked a missense DCLRE1C variant to TCR beta V- and J-gene trimming. A likely sequencing artifact accounted for one observed cluster of highly shared sequence variants.

The PCR made use of 60 Vbeta and 13 Jbeta primers. Generated by immunoSEQ multiplex PCR, the TCRdb table keeps only in-frame clones and is missing some. The sample consists of tens of thousands of clones, over 75% of them appearing once. The table lists this clone with a few counts. The target antigen is unknown. V was cut by 5 bases and J by 7 bases, with 9 bases left in between. The CDR3 has 12 amino acids. Germline V gene lookup returns CDR1 MNHEY and CDR2 SMNVEV (reference sequence). The receptor comes from a male donor in good health and CMV-seropositive. The chain carries TRBV27 and TRBJ1-5; TRBD1 is a possible D gene (6 bases). Sequencing was carried out using PBMCs. Written as DNA, the CDR3 is TGTGCCAGCAGTGCCACAGGGCAGCCCCAGCATTTT. Amino acids: CASSATGQPQHF.